This T cell receptor (beta chain) was found in a study of a mutant IDH1 vaccine in newly diagnosed glioma. Study-wide context: During weeks 1, 3, 5, 7, 11, 15, 19 and 23, patients received eight vaccinations.

This table comes from immunoSEQ multiplex PCR, and its TCRdb copy is limited to in-frame clones, with some not included. The repertoire holds tens of thousands of clones, with about 89% as singletons. CDR3 length equals 14 residues. V was shortened by 4 bases and J by 9 bases, with 16 bases between the two germline ends. The germline V gene has CDR1 MNHNS and CDR2 SASEGT. In the case of this clone: The antigen remains unidentified.

Time point of the sample: week 5, during vaccination. The study gave 300 ug of mutant IDH1 20-mer peptide per vaccine dose, with topical imiquimod. This rearrangement joins TRBV6-1 to TRBJ2-4; perhaps D is TRBD1 or TRBD2 (5 bases each). This clonotype was sampled from a man between 18 and 29 years old with glioma. This sample comprised PBMCs, obtained from a glioma patient whose treatment included an IDH1 peptide vaccine. The CDR3 nucleotides are TGTGCCAGCAGTGCGACTGGGGTTGGGGGCATTCAGTACTTC. It is translated as CASSATGVGGIQYF.